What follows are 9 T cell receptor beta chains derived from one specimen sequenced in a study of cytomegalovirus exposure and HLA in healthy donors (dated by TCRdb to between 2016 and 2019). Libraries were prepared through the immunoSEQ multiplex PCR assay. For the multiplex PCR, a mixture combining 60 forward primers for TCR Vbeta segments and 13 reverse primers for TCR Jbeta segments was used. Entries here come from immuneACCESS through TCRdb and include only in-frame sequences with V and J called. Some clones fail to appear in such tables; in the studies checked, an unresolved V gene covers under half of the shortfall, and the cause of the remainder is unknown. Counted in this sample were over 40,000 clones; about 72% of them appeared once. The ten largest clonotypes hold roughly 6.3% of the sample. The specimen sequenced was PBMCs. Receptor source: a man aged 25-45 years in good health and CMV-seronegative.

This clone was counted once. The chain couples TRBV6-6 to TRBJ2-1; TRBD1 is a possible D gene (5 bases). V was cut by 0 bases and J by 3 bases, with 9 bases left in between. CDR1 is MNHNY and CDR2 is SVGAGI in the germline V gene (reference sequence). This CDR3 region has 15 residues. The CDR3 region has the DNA TGTGCCAGCAGTTACTCGACACAGGACTACAATGAGCAGTTCTTC. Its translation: CASSYSTQDYNEQFF.

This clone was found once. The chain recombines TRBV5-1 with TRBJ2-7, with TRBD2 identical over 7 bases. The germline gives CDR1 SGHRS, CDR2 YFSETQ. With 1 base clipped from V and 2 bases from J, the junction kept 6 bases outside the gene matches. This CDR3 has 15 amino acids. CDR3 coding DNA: TGCGCCAGCAGCTTGTCTAGCGGAGCTACCTACGAGCAGTACTTC. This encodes CASSLSSGATYEQYF.

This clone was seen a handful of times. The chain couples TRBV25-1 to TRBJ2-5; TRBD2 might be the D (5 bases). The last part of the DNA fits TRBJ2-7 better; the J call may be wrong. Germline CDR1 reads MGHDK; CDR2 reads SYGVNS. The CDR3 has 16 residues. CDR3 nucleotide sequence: TGTGCCAGCAGTGACAGCGGAGGTCTGGATTCCTACGAGCAGTACTTC. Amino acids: CASSDSGGLDSYEQYF.

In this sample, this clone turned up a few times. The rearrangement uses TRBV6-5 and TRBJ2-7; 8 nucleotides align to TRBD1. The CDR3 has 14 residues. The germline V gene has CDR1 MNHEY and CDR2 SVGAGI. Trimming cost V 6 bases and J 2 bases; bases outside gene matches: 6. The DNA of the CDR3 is TGTGCCAGCAGACCGCAACAGGGGGCCTACGAGCAGTACTTC. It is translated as CASRPQQGAYEQYF.

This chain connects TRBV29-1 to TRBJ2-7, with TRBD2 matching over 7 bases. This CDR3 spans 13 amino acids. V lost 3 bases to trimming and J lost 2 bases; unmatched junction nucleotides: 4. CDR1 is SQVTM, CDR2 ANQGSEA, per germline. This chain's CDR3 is CSVEGGRAYEQYF. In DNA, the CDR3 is TGCAGCGTTGAGGGTGGGAGGGCCTACGAGCAGTACTTC.

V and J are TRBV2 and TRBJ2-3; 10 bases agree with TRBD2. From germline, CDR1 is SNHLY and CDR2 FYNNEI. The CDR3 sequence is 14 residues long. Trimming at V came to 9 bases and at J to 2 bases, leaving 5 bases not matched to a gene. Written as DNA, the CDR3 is TGTGCCAGAAGGACTAGCGGAAACACAGATACGCAGTATTTT. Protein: CARRTSGNTDTQYF.

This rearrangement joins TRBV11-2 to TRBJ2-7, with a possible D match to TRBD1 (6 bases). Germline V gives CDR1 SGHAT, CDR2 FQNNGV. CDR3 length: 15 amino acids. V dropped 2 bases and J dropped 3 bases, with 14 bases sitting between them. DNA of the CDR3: TGTGCCAGCAGCTTAATGGGACACCAAAACTACGAGCAGTACTTC. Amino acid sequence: CASSLMGHQNYEQYF.

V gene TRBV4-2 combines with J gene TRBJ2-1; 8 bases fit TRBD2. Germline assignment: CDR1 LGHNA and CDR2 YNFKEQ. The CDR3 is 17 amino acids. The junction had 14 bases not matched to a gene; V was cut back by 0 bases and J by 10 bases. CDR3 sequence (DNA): TGTGCCAGCAGCCAAGACCCCTCGAGAGCGGGAGCTCTAGAGCAGTTCTTC. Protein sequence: CASSQDPSRAGALEQFF.

DNA of the CDR3: TGTGCCACCGGACTAGCGGGTCAAGAGACCCAGTACTTC. Translation gives CATGLAGQETQYF. V gene TRBV7-9 combines with J gene TRBJ2-5, with 11 bases identical to TRBD2. Per the germline V gene, CDR1 is SEHNR and CDR2 is FQNEAQ (reference sequence). This CDR3 is 13 amino acids long. The trim removed 10 bases at V and 2 bases at J, leaving 3 bases unmatched. Combining the CDR3 with reference TRBV7-9 and TRBJ2-5 gives the whole variable domain DTGVSQNPRHKITKRGQNVTFRCDPISEHNRLYWYRQTLGQGPEFLTYFQNEAQLEKSRLLSDRFSAERPKGSFSTLEIQRTEQGDSAMYLCATGLAGQETQYFGPGTRLLVL.